One and the same sample provided the 5 T cell receptor beta chains below, sequenced in a study of CD8 T cells in ankylosing spondylitis. Study-level points and caveats: The study identified a TCR beta motif of 7 or 8 highly homologous variants that appeared characteristic of ankylosing spondylitis blood.

MiXCR, run by TCRdb on the 5' RACE reads, gives a single entry per CDR3 protein. Among under 150,000 distinct CDR3 sequences listed, more than 15% were seen once. These receptors lack a known antigen. Sequencing input: blood, either unsorted or a sorted T cell fraction (not recorded which). The receptors were gathered from a male donor with ankylosing spondylitis.

This clonotype came up a few times. V is TRBV6-1 and J is TRBJ1-5, with unresolved D. This CDR3 comprises 19 residues. The ends were cut back, 8 bases at V and 0 bases at J, with 26 bases in the middle. The V gene's germline CDR1 is MNHNS and CDR2 SASEGT. The CDR3 reads CASEEVTVPLRDSNQPQHF. CDR3 sequence (DNA): TGTGCCAGCGAAGAGGTCACAGTCCCCCTGCGGGATAGCAATCAGCCCCAGCATTTT.

The genes are TRBV27 and TRBJ2-7; 10 bases map to TRBD2. CDR3 length equals 15 residues. Germline lookup yields CDR1 MNHEY and CDR2 SMNVEV (reference sequence). Trimming took 3 bases from V and 0 from J; bases not matched to a gene: 2. DNA of the CDR3: TGTGCCAGCAGTTTGAGCGGGAGGGCCTCCTACGAGCAGTACTTC. Residues: CASSLSGRASYEQYF.

This chain links TRBV18 with TRBJ2-7; D remains unclear. V lost 3 bases to trimming and J lost 4 bases, with 10 bases between them. Looked up from germline, CDR1 is KGHSH and CDR2 is LQKENI. This CDR3 is 13 amino acids long. The CDR3, as DNA: TGTGCCAGCTCACCCAGGTCTCGGTACGAGCAGTACTTC. As protein: CASSPRSRYEQYF.

This clonotype was counted only a few times. V gene TRBV7-9 combines with J gene TRBJ2-1; no definite D call. There are 11 residues in the CDR3. Trimming stripped 1 base from V and 12 bases from J, with 7 bases between. Germline V gene sequence: CDR1 SEHNR, CDR2 FQNEAQ (reference sequence). The CDR3 DNA reads TGTGCCAGCAGCTTAGATCCCCCGCAGTTCTTC. It translates to CASSLDPPQFF. The variable domain in full, completed from reference TRBV7-9 and TRBJ2-1, reads DTGVSQNPRHKITKRGQNVTFRCDPISEHNRLYWYRQTLGQGPEFLTYFQNEAQLEKSRLLSDRFSAERPKGSFSTLEIQRTEQGDSAMYLCASSLDPPQFFGPGTRLTVL.

The rearrangement uses TRBV20-1 and TRBJ2-7; D remains unclear. Germline lookup yields CDR1 DFQATT and CDR2 SNEGSKA (reference sequence). The CDR3 has 14 amino acids. V lost 0 bases to trimming and J lost 0 bases, with 9 bases between them. CDR3 coding DNA: TGCAGTGCTAGAGAGCTGCCCCACTCCTACGAGCAGTACTTC. Residues: CSARELPHSYEQYF.